This T cell receptor (beta chain) was recovered during a study of blood T cell repertoires in COVID-19. Across the whole study: COVID-19 samples, acute and convalescent, were from the United States, Italy and Spain. Sample material is recorded as cDNA or gDNA derived from T cells, B-cell-depleted T cells, or PBMCs.

V shed 3 bases, J shed 7 bases, and the junction held 7 bases outside the gene matches. The germline gives CDR1 SGHDT, CDR2 YYEEEE. CDR3 length equals 13 residues. Per the authors' pipeline: Estimation of nucleated cell counts relied on the amplification of reference gene primers. Repertoires were generated with immunoSEQ multiplex PCR, while TCRdb's copy carries only in-frame clones and drops some. That table is the source of V, J and clone size, and D and trimming were worked out from the DNA. The sample has 200,000 to 300,000 clones; roughly 80% are singletons. V is TRBV5-6 and J is TRBJ2-7; 7 bases line up with TRBD2. Sequenced: peripheral blood. The origin of this receptor is a woman aged 55-70 years with active or convalescent COVID-19. Written as DNA, the CDR3 is TGTGCCAGCAGCTGGCGGGGGACGGGTGAGCAGTACGTC. It encodes CASSWRGTGEQYV.